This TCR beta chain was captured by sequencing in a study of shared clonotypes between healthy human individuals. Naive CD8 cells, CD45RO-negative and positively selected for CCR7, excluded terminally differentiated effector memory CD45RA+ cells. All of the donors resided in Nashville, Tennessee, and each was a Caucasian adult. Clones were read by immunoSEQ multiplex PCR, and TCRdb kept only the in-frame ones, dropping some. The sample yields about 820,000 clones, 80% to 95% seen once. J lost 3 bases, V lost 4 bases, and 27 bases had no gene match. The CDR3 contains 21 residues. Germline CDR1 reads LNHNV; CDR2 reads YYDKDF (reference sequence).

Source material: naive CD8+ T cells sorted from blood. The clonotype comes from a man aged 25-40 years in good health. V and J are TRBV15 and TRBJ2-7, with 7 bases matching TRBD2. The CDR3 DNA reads TGTGCCACCAGCACTCGACCGGACTCCGTCGGGTGGGAGGGCCTTTTCTACGAGCAGTACTTC. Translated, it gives CATSTRPDSVGWEGLFYEQYF.